This T cell receptor (beta chain) was captured in a study of regulatory T cells in long-lasting Graves disease. With iRepertoire HTBI primers and Arm-PCR of CDR3 regions, TCR beta libraries were built. TCRdb reprocessed the multiplex PCR reads via MiXCR and lists one record per CDR3 protein. The top ten clones hold approximately 12% of a sample with under 500,000 distinct CDR3 sequences, less than 20% of them seen once. This clonotype showed up many times. Stated time point: newly diagnosed GD, antithyroid drugs for less than 3 months. PBMC-derived RNA was used for the TCR library. The ends were cut back, 4 bases at V and 2 bases at J, with 19 bases in the middle. Germline CDR1 is SGHKS and CDR2 is YYEKEE (reference sequence). CDR3 length: 17 amino acids. The sample was also reused in another study, on T cells in Graves' hyperthyroidism and ophthalmopathy. According to that study: Each diagnosis drew on symptoms, thyroxine, TRAb, thyroid ultrasound and orbital computed tomography findings.

The chain employs TRBV5-5 and TRBJ2-1; D might be TRBD1 (6 bases). The sample consisted of peripheral blood mononuclear cells (PBMCs), taken at new diagnosis, from a patient treated with antithyroid drugs. This receptor was obtained from a woman in her twenties or thirties with Graves disease. CDR3 bases: TGTGCCAGCAGCACCCGGACAGTCATGAGTACCTACAATGAGCAGTTCTTC. Amino acid sequence: CASSTRTVMSTYNEQFF.